This TCR beta chain stems from a study of identifying expanded T cells in peripheral blood. Study conclusions and caveats: Technical replicates showed around 1.3 changed clones; roughly two weeks about 16.4; four weeks 19.

V lost 8 bases and J lost 0; bases outside the gene matches: 12. CDR1 is SGHTS, CDR2 YDEGEE, per germline. There are 16 residues in the CDR3. During the collection period, no donor immune events like infections were recorded. Sequenced by immunoSEQ multiplex PCR; TCRdb stores in-frame clones only, minus some. The sample shows approximately 90,000 clones, roughly 81% of them seen only once. As for this clone: Its antigen is as yet unknown.

The rearrangement links TRBV5-8 to TRBJ2-3; 7 nucleotides align to TRBD1. Source material: blood. This sequence was found in a person aged 18 to 70 in good health. Here the CDR3 DNA reads TGTGCCAGGGGGGCCGGGACAGCAAGCAGCACAGATACGCAGTATTTT. Its protein is CARGAGTASSTDTQYF.